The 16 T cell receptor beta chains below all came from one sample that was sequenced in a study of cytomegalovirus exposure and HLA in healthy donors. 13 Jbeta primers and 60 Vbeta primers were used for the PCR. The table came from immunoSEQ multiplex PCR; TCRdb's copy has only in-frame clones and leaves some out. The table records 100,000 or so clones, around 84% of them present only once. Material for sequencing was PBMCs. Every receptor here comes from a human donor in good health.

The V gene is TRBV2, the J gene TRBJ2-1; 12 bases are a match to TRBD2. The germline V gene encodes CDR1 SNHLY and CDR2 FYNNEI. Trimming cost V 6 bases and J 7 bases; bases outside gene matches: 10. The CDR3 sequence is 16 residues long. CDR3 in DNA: TGTGCCAGCAGGGCCCCTAGCGGGGGGGCGGCGAATGAGCAGTTCTTC. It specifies CASRAPSGGAANEQFF.

The CDR3 reads CASSPGGRSSYEQYF. The CDR3 DNA sequence: TGTGCCAGCAGCCCTGGAGGAAGATCAAGCTACGAGCAGTACTTC. V and J are TRBV5-4 and TRBJ2-7; D is perhaps TRBD2 (5 bases). The CDR3 length is 15 residues. The germline V and J ends were trimmed by 4 bases and 3 bases, with 17 bases remaining between them. Germline V CDR1 and CDR2: SGHNT, YYREEE (reference sequence).

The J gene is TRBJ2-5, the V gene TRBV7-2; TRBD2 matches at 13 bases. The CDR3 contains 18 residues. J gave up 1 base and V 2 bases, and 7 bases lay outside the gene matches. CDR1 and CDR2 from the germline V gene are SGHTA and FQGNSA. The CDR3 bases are TGTGCCAGCAGCTTATCCCCTCGACTAGCGGGAGGCCAAGAGACCCAGTACTTC. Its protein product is CASSLSPRLAGGQETQYF.

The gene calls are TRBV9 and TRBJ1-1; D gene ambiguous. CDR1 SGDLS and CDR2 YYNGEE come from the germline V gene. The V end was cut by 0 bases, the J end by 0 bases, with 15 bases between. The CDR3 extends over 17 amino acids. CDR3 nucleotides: TGTGCCAGCAGCGTAGGGGGTGGACTTCATATGAACACTGAAGCTTTCTTT. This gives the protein CASSVGGGLHMNTEAFF.

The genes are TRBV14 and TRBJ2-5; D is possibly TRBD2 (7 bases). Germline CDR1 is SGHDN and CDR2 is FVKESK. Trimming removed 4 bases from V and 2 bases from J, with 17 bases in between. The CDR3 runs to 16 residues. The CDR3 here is CASSPIHGGPQETQYF. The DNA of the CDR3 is TGTGCCAGCAGCCCTATACACGGGGGGCCACAAGAGACCCAGTACTTC.

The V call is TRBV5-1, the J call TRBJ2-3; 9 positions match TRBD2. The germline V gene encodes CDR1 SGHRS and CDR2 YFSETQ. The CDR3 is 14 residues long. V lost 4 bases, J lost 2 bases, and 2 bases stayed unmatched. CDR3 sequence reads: CASSAGGFTDTQYF. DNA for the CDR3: TGCGCCAGCAGCGCGGGAGGGTTCACAGATACGCAGTATTTT. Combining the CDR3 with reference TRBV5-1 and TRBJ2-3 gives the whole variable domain KAGVTQTPRYLIKTRGQQVTLSCSPISGHRSVSWYQQTPGQGLQFLFEYFSETQRNKGNFPGRFSGRQFSNSRSEMNVSTLELGDSALYLCASSAGGFTDTQYFGPGTRLTVL.

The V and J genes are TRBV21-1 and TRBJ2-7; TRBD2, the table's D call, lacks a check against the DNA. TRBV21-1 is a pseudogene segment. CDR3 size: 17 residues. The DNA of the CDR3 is TGTGCCAGCAGCACCTTGAGGACTAGCGGGGTAATCTACGAGCAGTACTTC. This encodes CASSTLRTSGVIYEQYF.

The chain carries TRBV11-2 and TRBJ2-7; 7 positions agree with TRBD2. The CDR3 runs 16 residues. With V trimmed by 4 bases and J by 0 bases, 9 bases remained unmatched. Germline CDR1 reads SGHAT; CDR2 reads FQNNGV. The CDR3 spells CASSWAPGRASYEQYF. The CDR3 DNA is TGTGCCAGCAGCTGGGCCCCGGGGAGGGCCTCCTACGAGCAGTACTTC.

The CDR3 region is CAISSGGSYNSPLHF. As DNA, the CDR3 is TGTGCCATCAGTTCGGGGGGCTCCTATAATTCACCCCTCCACTTT. This chain connects TRBV10-3 to TRBJ1-6; perhaps TRBD1 as D (5 bases). CDR1 is ENHRY and CDR2 is SYGVKD in the germline V gene. There are 15 residues in the CDR3. The V end lost 5 bases, the J end lost 0 bases, and 8 bases lay between the germline ends.

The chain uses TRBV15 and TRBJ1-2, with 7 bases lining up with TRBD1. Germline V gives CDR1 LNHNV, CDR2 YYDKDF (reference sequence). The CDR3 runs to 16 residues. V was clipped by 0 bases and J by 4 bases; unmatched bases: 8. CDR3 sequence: CATSREIRDSGYGYTF. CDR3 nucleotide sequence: TGTGCCACCAGCAGAGAAATTAGGGACAGTGGCTATGGCTACACCTTC.

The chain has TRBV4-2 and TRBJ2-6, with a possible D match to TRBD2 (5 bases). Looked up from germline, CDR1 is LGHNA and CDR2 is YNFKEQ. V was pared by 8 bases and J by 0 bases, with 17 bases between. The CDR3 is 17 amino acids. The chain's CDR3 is CASVSSGDLSGANVLTF. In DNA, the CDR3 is TGTGCCAGCGTATCCAGCGGAGACCTCTCTGGGGCCAACGTCCTGACTTTC.

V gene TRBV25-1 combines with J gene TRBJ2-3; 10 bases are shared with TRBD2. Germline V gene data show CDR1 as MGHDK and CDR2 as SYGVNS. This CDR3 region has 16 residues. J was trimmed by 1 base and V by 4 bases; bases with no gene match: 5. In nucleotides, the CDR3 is TGTGCCAGCAGTGGGACTAGCGGAGGGGGCACAGATACGCAGTATTTT. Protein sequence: CASSGTSGGGTDTQYF.

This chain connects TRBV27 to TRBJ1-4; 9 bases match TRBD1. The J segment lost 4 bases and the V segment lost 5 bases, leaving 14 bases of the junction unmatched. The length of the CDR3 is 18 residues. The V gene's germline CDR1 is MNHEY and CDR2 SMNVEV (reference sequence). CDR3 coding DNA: TGTGCCAGCAGTCCCTATACAGGGGGCGCGAGTGGTAATGAAAAACTGTTTTTT. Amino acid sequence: CASSPYTGGASGNEKLFF.

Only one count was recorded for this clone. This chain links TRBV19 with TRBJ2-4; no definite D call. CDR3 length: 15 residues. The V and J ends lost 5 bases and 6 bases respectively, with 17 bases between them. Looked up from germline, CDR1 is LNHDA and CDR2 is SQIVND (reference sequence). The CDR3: CASSLMALGRNIQYF. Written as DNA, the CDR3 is TGTGCCAGTAGTCTAATGGCGCTAGGTAGAAACATTCAGTACTTC.

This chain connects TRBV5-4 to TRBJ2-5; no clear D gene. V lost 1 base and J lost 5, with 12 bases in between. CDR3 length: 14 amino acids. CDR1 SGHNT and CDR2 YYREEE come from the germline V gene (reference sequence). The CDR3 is CASSLKRTGETQYF. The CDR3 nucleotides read TGTGCCAGCAGCTTGAAGCGCACCGGGGAGACCCAGTACTTC.

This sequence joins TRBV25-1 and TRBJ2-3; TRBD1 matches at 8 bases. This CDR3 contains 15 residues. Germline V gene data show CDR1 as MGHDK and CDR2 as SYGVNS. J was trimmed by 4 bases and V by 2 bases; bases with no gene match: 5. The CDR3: CASSEGQGAADTQYF. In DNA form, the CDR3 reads TGTGCCAGCAGTGAAGGCCAGGGGGCTGCAGATACGCAGTATTTT.